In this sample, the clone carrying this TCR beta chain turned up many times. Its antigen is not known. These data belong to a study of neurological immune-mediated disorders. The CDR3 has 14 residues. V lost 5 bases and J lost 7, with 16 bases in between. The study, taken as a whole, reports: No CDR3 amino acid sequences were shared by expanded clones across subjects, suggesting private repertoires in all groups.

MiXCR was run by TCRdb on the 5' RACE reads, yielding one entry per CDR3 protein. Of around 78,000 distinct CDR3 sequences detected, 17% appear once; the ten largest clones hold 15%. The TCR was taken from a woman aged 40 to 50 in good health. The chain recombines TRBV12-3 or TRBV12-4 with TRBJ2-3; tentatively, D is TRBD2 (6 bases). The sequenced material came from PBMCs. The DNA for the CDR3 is TGTGCCAGCAGTACCGCGGGGTCAGGGAATACGCAGTATTTT. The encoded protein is CASSTAGSGNTQYF.